Shown below are 20 T cell receptor beta chains from a single sample sequenced in a study of T-cell reconstitution after alpha-beta-depleted transplantation in children. The authors prepared the TCRbeta library with unique molecular identifiers. One entry per CDR3 protein results from TCRdb running MiXCR on the PCR reads. The data hold 450,000 to 700,000 distinct CDR3 sequences, with over 20% observed a single time. The sample in question was PBMCs, obtained before TCRalphabeta/CD19-depleted stem cell transplant. Receptors were obtained from a boy less than two years old with Wiskott-Aldrich syndrome, due to receive a stem cell transplant.

The CDR3 region is CASSLTGDPEQFF. The CDR3 DNA sequence: TGTGCCAGCAGTCTGACGGGAGATCCTGAGCAGTTCTTC. The J gene is TRBJ2-1, the V gene TRBV7-9; possible D gene TRBD2, 6 bases. The CDR3 extends over 13 amino acids. Germline V gene lookup returns CDR1 SEHNR and CDR2 FQNEAQ (reference sequence). The ends were cut back, 6 bases at V and 9 bases at J, with 15 bases in the middle.

This clonotype was detected a few times. This rearrangement joins TRBV12-3 or TRBV12-4 to TRBJ2-2; 9 nucleotides line up with TRBD1. CDR3 length: 16 amino acids. With 5 bases clipped from V and 1 base from J, the junction kept 5 bases outside the gene matches. CDR3 in DNA: TGTGCCAGCAGTCCCCTGGGACAGGGGAACACCGGGGAGCTGTTTTTT. Its protein product is CASSPLGQGNTGELFF.

The chain joins TRBV5-1 to TRBJ2-1; TRBD2 agrees at 9 bases. The germline gives CDR1 SGHRS, CDR2 YFSETQ. V dropped 5 bases and J dropped 7; count of bases not matched to a gene: 10. This CDR3 is 15 amino acids long. The chain's CDR3 is CASSVLAGIGNEQFF. CDR3 coding DNA: TGCGCCAGCAGTGTGCTAGCGGGAATTGGAAATGAGCAGTTCTTC.

J is TRBJ1-4 and V is TRBV6-5; D call uncertain. The CDR3 extends over 15 amino acids. The germline V gene has CDR1 MNHEY and CDR2 SVGAGI. Trimming took 3 bases from V and 2 from J, leaving 10 bases between them. CDR3 nucleotides: TGTGCCAGCAGTTATGGCCCAGGCACTAATGAAAAACTGTTTTTT. This translates into CASSYGPGTNEKLFF.

This clonotype was detected only a few times. This chain's CDR3 is CASKEQNTDTQYF. The CDR3 bases are TGCGCCAGCAAGGAACAGAACACAGATACGCAGTATTTT. The genes are TRBV5-1 and TRBJ2-3; D uncertain. The length of the CDR3 is 13 residues. V gave up 6 bases and J gave up 2 bases, with 10 bases separating them. CDR1 is SGHRS and CDR2 is YFSETQ in the germline V gene.

The CDR3 spells CSARDTRGRGYTF. The CDR3 region has the DNA TGCAGTGCTAGAGATACCAGGGGGAGAGGCTACACCTTC. The rearrangement links TRBV20-1 to TRBJ1-2; 7 bases are shared with TRBD1. Per the germline V gene, CDR1 is DFQATT and CDR2 is SNEGSKA (reference sequence). V was clipped by 0 bases and J by 8 bases; unmatched bases: 6. CDR3 size: 13 residues.

This clonotype was counted a few times. The gene calls are TRBV20-1 and TRBJ1-1; no definite D call. The length of the CDR3 is 12 residues. V was pared by 3 bases and J by 11 bases, with 16 bases between. CDR1 DFQATT and CDR2 SNEGSKA come from the germline V gene (reference sequence). For the CDR3, the DNA is TGCAGTGCTAGCTACGGCCTCGGGGAGGCTTTCTTT. Its translation is CSASYGLGEAFF.

The V and J genes are TRBV5-1 and TRBJ2-5; weak D call: TRBD2 (6 bases). The CDR3 runs to 17 residues. The germline V gene encodes CDR1 SGHRS and CDR2 YFSETQ. With 4 bases removed from V and 1 base from J, the gap between germline ends came to 20 bases. The CDR3 nucleotides read TGCGCCAGCAGCCTATTTGGAGGGAGAGGGGCCCAAGAGACCCAGTACTTC. Its protein product is CASSLFGGRGAQETQYF. The whole variable domain, remainder taken from reference TRBV5-1 and TRBJ2-5, is KAGVTQTPRYLIKTRGQQVTLSCSPISGHRSVSWYQQTPGQGLQFLFEYFSETQRNKGNFPGRFSGRQFSNSRSEMNVSTLELGDSALYLCASSLFGGRGAQETQYFGPGTRLLVL.

This chain connects TRBV5-1 to TRBJ1-1; maybe TRBD1 (5 bases). V lost 4 bases, J lost 4 bases, and 14 bases lay in between. The CDR3 length is 14 residues. CDR1 and CDR2 (germline): SGHRS, YFSETQ. This chain's CDR3 is CASSDLLGPTEAFF. Written as DNA, the CDR3 is TGCGCCAGCAGCGATCTGCTGGGGCCCACTGAAGCTTTCTTT. The complete variable domain, with remaining parts taken from reference TRBV5-1 and TRBJ1-1, reads KAGVTQTPRYLIKTRGQQVTLSCSPISGHRSVSWYQQTPGQGLQFLFEYFSETQRNKGNFPGRFSGRQFSNSRSEMNVSTLELGDSALYLCASSDLLGPTEAFFGQGTRLTVV.

This clonotype was observed a few times. J is TRBJ2-5 and V is TRBV5-1; perhaps TRBD1 as D (7 bases). The V gene lost 0 bases and the J gene lost 1 base, with 13 bases spanning the gap. This CDR3 spans 16 amino acids. CDR1 and CDR2 (germline): SGHRS, YFSETQ. In DNA form, the CDR3 reads TGCGCCAGCAGCTTGGAACAGGGGACTCTCCAAGAGACCCAGTACTTC. Residues: CASSLEQGTLQETQYF.

J is TRBJ2-5 and V is TRBV5-1; D unresolved. The CDR3 covers 14 residues. Trimming cost V 0 bases and J 3 bases, with 9 bases left between them. Germline V gives CDR1 SGHRS, CDR2 YFSETQ. The CDR3 sequence: CASSLAVSEETQYF. The CDR3 nucleotides read TGCGCCAGCAGCTTGGCTGTCAGCGAAGAGACCCAGTACTTC. The whole variable domain, remainder taken from reference TRBV5-1 and TRBJ2-5, is KAGVTQTPRYLIKTRGQQVTLSCSPISGHRSVSWYQQTPGQGLQFLFEYFSETQRNKGNFPGRFSGRQFSNSRSEMNVSTLELGDSALYLCASSLAVSEETQYFGPGTRLLVL.

A few counts support this clonotype. The chain carries TRBV7-6 and TRBJ2-2; no firm D call. Trimming took off 0 bases at V and 0 bases at J, with 8 bases between the two ends. Germline V lookup: CDR1 SGHVS, CDR2 FNYEAQ. The CDR3 contains 16 residues. The CDR3 nucleotides are TGTGCCAGCAGCTTAGCGGGCAGACCGAACACCGGGGAGCTGTTTTTT. As protein: CASSLAGRPNTGELFF.

This clonotype appeared a few times. The chain has TRBV10-3 and TRBJ1-3, with D maybe TRBD1 (5 bases). Per germline, CDR1 ENHRY and CDR2 SYGVKD. This CDR3 is 17 amino acids long. Trimming cost V 2 bases and J 0 bases, with 14 bases left between them. The CDR3 nucleotides read TGTGCCATCAGTGAGGTGGATGGGGGATCCTCTGGAAACACCATATATTTT. As protein: CAISEVDGGSSGNTIYF.

Concerning this clonotype: At one end, the junction sequence differs from germline, possibly due to a read error. The chain employs TRBV7-9 and TRBJ1-5; D gene ambiguous. The CDR3 consists of 15 residues. Per germline, CDR1 SEHNR and CDR2 FQNEAQ (reference sequence). Here the CDR3 reads CASSLGHRPNQPQHF. In DNA, the CDR3 is TGTGCCAGCAGCTTAGGGCACAGACCGAATCAGCCCCAGCATTTC.

The rearrangement uses TRBV12-3 or TRBV12-4 and TRBJ2-2, with 10 bases lining up with TRBD1. The CDR3 length is 13 residues. J was trimmed by 6 bases and V by 6 bases; bases with no gene match: 1. CDR3 DNA sequence: TGTGCCAGCAGGGGGACAGGGGCCGGGGAGCTGTTTTTT. This codes for CASRGTGAGELFF.

The genes are TRBV3-1 and TRBJ2-7; 9 bases align to TRBD2. The CDR3 runs 13 residues. V shed 3 bases and J 4 bases; nucleotides not matched to a gene: 1. Germline lookup yields CDR1 LGHDT and CDR2 YNNKEL (reference sequence). CDR3 in amino acids: CASSHLAGYEQYF. In DNA form, the CDR3 reads TGTGCCAGCAGCCACCTAGCGGGGTACGAGCAGTACTTC.

The table lists this clonotype with a few counts. CDR3 DNA sequence: TGCAGTGCTATTAACTCGGTACCCACAGATACGCAGTATTTT. This translates into CSAINSVPTDTQYF. The genes are TRBV20-1 and TRBJ2-3; D is unresolved. Trimming cost V 4 bases and J 2 bases, with 13 bases left between them. CDR3 length: 14 amino acids. Germline V gives CDR1 DFQATT, CDR2 SNEGSKA (reference sequence).

This clonotype turned up a few times. This chain connects TRBV5-1 to TRBJ2-2; 10 bases are shared with TRBD1. Per the germline V gene, CDR1 is SGHRS and CDR2 is YFSETQ. The V gene end was trimmed by 5 bases and the J gene end by 3 bases; junction bases not matched to a gene: 4. CDR3 length equals 15 residues. CDR3 sequence (DNA): TGCGCCAGCAGACAGGACAGGGGGGACACCGGGGAGCTGTTTTTT. It codes for CASRQDRGDTGELFF.

This rearrangement joins TRBV11-2 to TRBJ2-7, with no clear D. This CDR3 spans 13 amino acids. Trimming stripped 5 bases from V and 3 bases from J, with 11 bases between. Germline lookup yields CDR1 SGHAT and CDR2 FQNNGV. CDR3 in DNA: TGTGCCAGCAGCCCCCGGGCCCACTACGAGCAGTACTTC. Translation: CASSPRAHYEQYF.

This clonotype was detected a few times. The rearrangement joins TRBV7-2 to TRBJ2-3; a weak D match, TRBD2 (5 bases). The CDR3 extends over 13 amino acids. Trimming removed 3 bases from V and 4 bases from J, with 8 bases in between. Germline CDR1 reads SGHTA; CDR2 reads FQGNSA. CDR3 loop: CASSFGLSDTQYF. CDR3 coding DNA: TGTGCCAGCAGCTTTGGACTGTCAGATACGCAGTATTTT.